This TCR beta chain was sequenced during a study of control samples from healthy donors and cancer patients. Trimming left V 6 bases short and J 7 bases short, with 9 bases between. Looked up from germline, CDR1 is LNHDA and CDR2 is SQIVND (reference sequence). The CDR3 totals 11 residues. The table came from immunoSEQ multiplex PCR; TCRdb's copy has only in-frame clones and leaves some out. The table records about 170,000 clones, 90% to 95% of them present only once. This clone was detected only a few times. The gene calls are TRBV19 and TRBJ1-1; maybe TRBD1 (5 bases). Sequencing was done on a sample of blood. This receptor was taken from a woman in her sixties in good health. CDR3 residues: CASRGRGEAFF. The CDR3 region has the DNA TGTGCCAGTAGGGGACGGGGTGAAGCTTTCTTT.